This T cell receptor beta chain was identified during a study of cytomegalovirus exposure and HLA in healthy donors. Study-level findings and limits: The study put 150 to 200 TCR beta chains on its list as cytomegalovirus-associated. The tendency of first-cohort TCR clusters to co-occur in the 120 or so validation repertoires was the finding of a later analysis. Despite most TCR sequences being rare, some public TCRs occurred in many donors.

Donors came from a validation cohort of 95 to 150 subjects, distinct from the first 666-subject cohort. As for this clone: The antigen remains unidentified.

TCRdb's copy holds only in-frame clones and misses some; the assay was immunoSEQ multiplex PCR. The sample has about 200,000 clones; roughly 82% are singletons. This receptor was obtained from a woman aged 25 to 39 in good health and CMV-seropositive. The sample comprised PBMCs.

Here the CDR3 reads CASSLVQGRRTEAFF. CDR3 sequence (DNA): TGCGCCAGCAGCTTGGTCCAGGGTCGGCGAACTGAAGCTTTCTTT. V is TRBV5-1 and J is TRBJ1-1; maybe TRBD1 (5 bases). CDR3 length: 15 residues. With 0 bases removed from V and 5 bases from J, the gap between germline ends came to 14 bases. Germline V lookup: CDR1 SGHRS, CDR2 YFSETQ.